What follows describes a single TCR beta chain. This specimen belongs to a study of blood T cells in healthy people across ages. In the study overall: About one barcoded beta molecule per two T cells came from capture by template switching.

Donors were healthy Caucasian individuals from Russia aged roughly 6 to 95. CDR1 is MGHDK, CDR2 SYGVNS, per germline. This CDR3 is 12 amino acids long. Trimming pared 4 bases from V and 4 bases from J, leaving 7 bases between. The use of a sample-barcoded 5' primer and a J-beta primer mix characterized a second PCR of about 7 to 12 cycles. TCRdb fed the 5' RACE reads into MiXCR, producing one record per CDR3 protein. Of hundreds of thousands of distinct CDR3 sequences listed, nearly 60% were seen once; the top ten hold approximately 21%. The receptor was derived from a man younger than 45 in good health. The V call is TRBV25-1, the J call TRBJ1-2; D unclear. The sequenced sample consisted of blood. CDR3 nucleotide sequence: TGTGCCAGCAGTGGTCAGATCTATGGCTACACCTTC. Protein sequence: CASSGQIYGYTF.